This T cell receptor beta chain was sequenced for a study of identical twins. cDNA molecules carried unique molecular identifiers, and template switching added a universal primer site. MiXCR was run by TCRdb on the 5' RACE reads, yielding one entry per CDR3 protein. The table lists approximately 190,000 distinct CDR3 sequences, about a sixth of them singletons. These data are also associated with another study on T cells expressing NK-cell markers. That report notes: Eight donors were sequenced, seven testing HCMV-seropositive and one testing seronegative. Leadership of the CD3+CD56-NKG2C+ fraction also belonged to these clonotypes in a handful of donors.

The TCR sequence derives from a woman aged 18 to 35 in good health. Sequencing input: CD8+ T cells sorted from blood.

CDR3 residues: CASSLAGVPDSNQPQHF. The CDR3 DNA sequence: TGTGCCAGCAGCTTAGCGGGGGTGCCCGATAGCAATCAGCCCCAGCATTTT. The rearrangement links TRBV7-6 to TRBJ1-5; D possibly corresponds to TRBD1 (5 bases). The CDR3 is 17 residues long. CDR1 is SGHVS and CDR2 is FNYEAQ in the germline V gene. The V gene lost 0 bases and the J gene lost 0 bases, with 12 bases spanning the gap.